The 28 T cell receptor beta chains reported below all come from one sample, sequenced in a study of CD8 T cells in Susac syndrome. Reverse transcription of roughly 0.5 to 1 ug RNA was performed with random hexamers. In TCRdb, the immunoSEQ multiplex PCR reads were re-called with MiXCR into one record per CDR3 protein. The sample lists some 110,000 distinct CDR3 sequences; approximately 93% were seen once. Sequenced: CD8+ T cells from PBMCs. The receptors shown here come from a human donor with multiple sclerosis.

The V gene is TRBV9, the J gene TRBJ2-3, with 7 bases that match TRBD1. Germline assignment: CDR1 SGDLS and CDR2 YYNGEE. CDR3 size: 15 residues. V lost 3 bases to trimming and J lost 0 bases; unmatched junction nucleotides: 4. The CDR3 loop is CASSASGQSTDTQYF. The DNA for the CDR3 is TGTGCCAGCAGCGCCTCGGGACAGAGCACAGATACGCAGTATTTT.

The chain employs TRBV19 and TRBJ2-7; the D is unclear. The CDR3 sequence is 11 residues long. With 3 bases removed from V and 5 bases from J, the gap between germline ends came to 5 bases. Germline CDR1 and CDR2: LNHDA and SQIVND (reference sequence). The DNA of the CDR3 is TGTGCCAGTAGTATCGCTGACGAGCAGTACTTC. This translates into CASSIADEQYF. The full variable domain, completed using reference TRBV19 and TRBJ2-7, is DGGITQSPKYLFRKEGQNVTLSCEQNLNHDAMYWYRQDPGQGLRLIYYSQIVNDFQKGDIAEGYSVSREKKESFPLTVTSAQKNPTAFYLCASSIADEQYFGPGTRLTVT.

The sample holds one count of this clonotype. V usage is TRBV18 and J usage is TRBJ2-1; 16 bases match TRBD2. V lost 3 bases and J lost 5; bases outside the gene matches: 7. The length of the CDR3 is 18 residues. Germline V gene sequence: CDR1 KGHSH, CDR2 LQKENI. The CDR3 DNA reads as TGTGCCAGCTCACCCTCGGGACTAGCGGGGGGGCACGACAATGAGCAGTTCTTC. Translation gives CASSPSGLAGGHDNEQFF.

The gene calls are TRBV9 and TRBJ2-2, with TRBD1 matching over 9 bases. The CDR3 extends over 17 amino acids. CDR1 is SGDLS, CDR2 YYNGEE, per germline. J gave up 3 bases and V 2 bases, and 8 bases lay outside the gene matches. This chain's CDR3 is CASSVGDRERYTGELFF. CDR3 nucleotides: TGTGCCAGCAGCGTGGGGGACAGGGAGAGATACACCGGGGAGCTGTTTTTT.

This chain joins TRBV28 and TRBJ1-5; weak D call: TRBD1 (6 bases). The CDR3 runs to 18 residues. Germline assignment: CDR1 MDHEN and CDR2 SYDVKM. Trimming pared 2 bases from V and 2 bases from J, leaving 19 bases between. CDR3 sequence: CASSLVSLAGAGNQPQHF. Here the CDR3 DNA reads TGTGCCAGCAGTTTAGTTTCTCTGGCGGGGGCGGGCAATCAGCCCCAGCATTTT.

V gene TRBV29-1 combines with J gene TRBJ2-7; 8 bases map to TRBD1. The CDR3 contains 13 residues. J lost 0 bases, V lost 4 bases, and 2 bases had no gene match. Per the germline V gene, CDR1 is SQVTM and CDR2 is ANQGSEA. CDR3 DNA: TGCAGCGTTGGGACAGGGATCTCCTACGAGCAGTACTTC. Its protein product is CSVGTGISYEQYF.

The V call is TRBV20-1, the J call TRBJ2-5; tentatively, D is TRBD1 or TRBD2 (5 bases each). This CDR3 comprises 14 residues. Per germline, CDR1 DFQATT and CDR2 SNEGSKA (reference sequence). Trimming cost V 6 bases and J 4 bases, with 18 bases left between them. In DNA form, the CDR3 reads TGCAGTGCACCGAGGGGCGGCGAGGGAGAGACCCAGTACTTC. Its protein product is CSAPRGGEGETQYF.

The chain links TRBV19 to TRBJ2-1; the D gene is possibly TRBD2 (5 bases). CDR1 is LNHDA, CDR2 SQIVND, per germline (reference sequence). V shed 8 bases and J shed 4 bases, with 18 bases lying between them. The CDR3 length is 15 residues. CDR3 in amino acids: CASASKSGPYNEQFF. The CDR3, as DNA: TGTGCCAGTGCCTCCAAGAGCGGACCTTACAATGAGCAGTTCTTC.

This chain connects TRBV7-9 to TRBJ2-2, with D tentatively TRBD1 or TRBD2 (5 bases each). Per the germline V gene, CDR1 is SEHNR and CDR2 is FQNEAQ (reference sequence). The length of the CDR3 is 16 residues. Trimming stripped 2 bases from V and 5 bases from J, with 15 bases between. CDR3: CASSLSRGAGTGELFF. DNA of the CDR3: TGTGCCAGCAGCTTATCGAGGGGCGCTGGGACCGGGGAGCTGTTTTTT.

In this sample, this clonotype turned up once. The rearrangement uses TRBV10-3 and TRBJ1-1; no definite D call. The CDR3 sequence is 11 residues long. V lost 4 bases and J lost 7, with 7 bases in between. Germline values: CDR1 ENHRY, CDR2 SYGVKD. As DNA, the CDR3 is TGTGCCATCAGTGGGCGACTTGAAGCTTTCTTT. Translation: CAISGRLEAFF.

J is TRBJ1-1 and V is TRBV28; D perhaps matches TRBD1 (5 bases). Germline V CDR1 and CDR2: MDHEN, SYDVKM. The V end lost 8 bases, the J end lost 1 base, and 14 bases lay between the germline ends. CDR3 length equals 14 residues. The CDR3 nucleotides read TGTGCCAGCCTGACAGATGTGCGGAACACTGAAGCTTTCTTT. It is translated as CASLTDVRNTEAFF.

The chain is built from TRBV13 and TRBJ2-4; TRBD2 matches 8 bases. This CDR3 is 15 amino acids long. The ends lost 5 bases at V and 8 bases at J; junction bases unmatched: 11. Per germline, CDR1 PRHDT and CDR2 FYEKMQ (reference sequence). The CDR3 DNA reads as TGTGCCAGCAGCCCGAGACTAGCGAAGGGGGACATTCAGTACTTC. Translated, it gives CASSPRLAKGDIQYF.

The chain uses TRBV15 and TRBJ1-5; TRBD1 might be the D (5 bases). Germline V gives CDR1 LNHNV, CDR2 YYDKDF (reference sequence). V was shortened by 0 bases and J by 3 bases, with 12 bases between the two germline ends. This CDR3 comprises 16 residues. CDR3 region: CATSRDRGGINQPQHF. Written as DNA, the CDR3 is TGTGCCACCAGCAGAGATCGCGGGGGTATCAATCAGCCCCAGCATTTT.

This clonotype was counted once. The gene calls are TRBV29-1 and TRBJ1-2; D possibly corresponds to TRBD1 (6 bases). Germline CDR1 and CDR2: SQVTM and ANQGSEA. This CDR3 region has 17 residues. V gave up 0 bases and J gave up 1 base, with 18 bases separating them. The CDR3 sequence is CSVEDPGLQGGNYGYTF. The CDR3 region has the DNA TGCAGCGTTGAAGACCCCGGTTTACAGGGTGGTAACTATGGCTACACCTTC.

This clonotype was counted a single time. DNA of the CDR3: TGTGCCAGCGCTCCTCGGTTTCGGGAGACCCAGTACTTC. Translation: CASAPRFRETQYF. The chain is built from TRBV28 and TRBJ2-5; no firm D call. The CDR3 is 13 residues long. V lost 8 bases and J 5 bases, leaving 15 bases between the germline ends. CDR1 is MDHEN and CDR2 is SYDVKM in the germline V gene.

The chain combines TRBV5-4 with TRBJ2-1; 9 bases map to TRBD1. The trim removed 4 bases at V and 4 bases at J, leaving 9 bases unmatched. Germline CDR1 reads SGHNT; CDR2 reads YYREEE (reference sequence). The length of the CDR3 is 16 residues. CDR3 nucleotide sequence: TGTGCCAGCAGCGAAGGGGACAGGGCGCAATACAATGAGCAGTTCTTC. Translated: CASSEGDRAQYNEQFF.

The V gene is TRBV28, the J gene TRBJ2-7; D is possibly TRBD2 (6 bases). This CDR3 region has 13 residues. V was pared by 3 bases and J by 2 bases, with 8 bases between. Germline values: CDR1 MDHEN, CDR2 SYDVKM. The CDR3 region is CASSLEGAYEQYF. DNA of the CDR3: TGTGCCAGCAGTTTGGAGGGAGCCTACGAGCAGTACTTC.

The rearrangement links TRBV7-8 to TRBJ2-3, with a tentative D call TRBD2 (6 bases). V lost 4 bases and J lost 1, with 12 bases in between. This CDR3 spans 15 amino acids. Per the germline V gene, CDR1 is SGHVS and CDR2 is FQNEAQ. CDR3 loop: CASSSGPGGTDTQYF. The CDR3 nucleotides are TGTGCCAGCAGCTCAGGGCCGGGGGGCACAGATACGCAGTATTTT.

CDR3 in DNA: TGTGCCAGCAGCTTAGACTTCGCCCGAGGTGCCGATACGCAGTATTTT. It encodes CASSLDFARGADTQYF. The chain links TRBV7-6 to TRBJ2-3, with D hard to call. The CDR3 loop spans 16 amino acids. Germline loops: CDR1 SGHVS, CDR2 FNYEAQ. Trimming pared 1 base from V and 6 bases from J, leaving 17 bases between.

The chain employs TRBV20-1 and TRBJ2-1, with 15 bases identical to TRBD2. Germline CDR1 DFQATT, CDR2 SNEGSKA (reference sequence). J was trimmed by 0 bases and V by 3 bases; bases with no gene match: 9. The CDR3 contains 19 residues. DNA of the CDR3: TGCAGTGCTAGGGCCCTGGGACTAGCGGGAGGATCCTCCTACAATGAGCAGTTCTTC. The encoded protein is CSARALGLAGGSSYNEQFF.

The genes are TRBV6-5 and TRBJ2-7, with TRBD2 matching 8 bases. With V trimmed by 4 bases and J by 3 bases, 5 bases remained unmatched. The CDR3 length is 14 residues. Germline V lookup: CDR1 MNHEY, CDR2 SVGAGI. This chain's CDR3 is CASSFFSGDYEQYF. The CDR3 nucleotides are TGTGCCAGCAGTTTCTTTAGCGGGGACTACGAGCAGTACTTC.

The chain's CDR3 is CASSEALRDEQFF. DNA for the CDR3: TGTGCCAGCAGTGAAGCGCTACGAGATGAGCAGTTCTTC. The chain uses TRBV2 and TRBJ2-1; D is unclear. Germline values: CDR1 SNHLY, CDR2 FYNNEI. Trimming cost V 0 bases and J 8 bases, with 8 bases left between them. The CDR3 runs 13 residues.

This chain connects TRBV5-6 to TRBJ2-5, with TRBD1 matching 9 bases. Germline CDR1 and CDR2: SGHDT and YYEEEE. With 0 bases clipped from V and 1 base from J, the junction kept 4 bases outside the gene matches. This CDR3 has 16 amino acids. In DNA, the CDR3 is TGTGCCAGCAGCTTGGCCGGGGACAGGGTCCAAGAGACCCAGTACTTC. Translating gives CASSLAGDRVQETQYF.

The CDR3 coding sequence is TGTGCCAGCAGCCACTGGCGTCGGCCTGCCAATGAGCAGTTCTTC. Its translation is CASSHWRRPANEQFF. The rearrangement joins TRBV5-4 to TRBJ2-1; the D is unclear. Trimming stripped 4 bases from V and 6 bases from J, with 17 bases between. Germline CDR1 and CDR2: SGHNT and YYREEE (reference sequence). The CDR3 has 15 residues.

V usage is TRBV19 and J usage is TRBJ1-1; no definite D call. The CDR3 has 13 amino acids. V was cut by 2 bases and J by 8 bases, with 12 bases left in between. Germline CDR1 is LNHDA and CDR2 is SQIVND (reference sequence). Here the CDR3 DNA reads TGTGCCAGTAGTATATCGCCTACAGTGGAAGCTTTCTTT. Translation gives CASSISPTVEAFF.

J is TRBJ1-2 and V is TRBV27; TRBD1 agrees at 7 bases. Germline trimming cut 2 bases from V and 8 bases from J; bases unmatched to any gene: 8. Per germline, CDR1 MNHEY and CDR2 SMNVEV (reference sequence). The CDR3 has 14 amino acids. CDR3 amino acids: CASSLEPQGSGYTF. Here the CDR3 DNA reads TGTGCCAGCAGTTTAGAGCCACAGGGGAGCGGCTACACCTTC.

The chain combines TRBV5-6 with TRBJ1-1; D gene unclear. The germline V and J ends were trimmed by 1 base and 3 bases, with 10 bases remaining between them. This CDR3 comprises 14 residues. Germline V gene sequence: CDR1 SGHDT, CDR2 YYEEEE. CDR3 region: CASSLWQPHTEAFF. CDR3 sequence (DNA): TGTGCCAGCAGCTTGTGGCAGCCCCACACTGAAGCTTTCTTT.

The chain joins TRBV15 to TRBJ2-4; D gene unclear. CDR1 is LNHNV and CDR2 is YYDKDF in the germline V gene (reference sequence). V lost 8 bases, J lost 0 bases, and 11 bases lay in between. The CDR3 runs to 14 residues. CDR3 sequence: CATRLLVAKNIQYF. CDR3 DNA: TGTGCCACCCGTCTTTTGGTAGCCAAAAACATTCAGTACTTC.